What follows are 22 T cell receptor beta chains derived from one specimen sequenced in a study of shared clonotypes between healthy human individuals. Naive CD8 isolation took CD45RO-negative cells positively selected for CCR7 and excluded terminally differentiated effector memory CD45RA+ cells. Measured with immunoSEQ multiplex PCR; TCRdb has only the in-frame clones, and not every one. The table has some 2,100,000 clones, about 92% seen once. What was sequenced was naive CD8+ T cells from PBMCs. These receptors all come from a man aged 18 to 29 in good health. Some clones in this sample may be carry-over from other donors' samples.

The chain has TRBV19 and TRBJ2-2; D possibly corresponds to TRBD2 (6 bases). Trimming took 7 bases from V and 1 from J, leaving 16 bases between them. The CDR3 consists of 16 residues. Germline CDR1 reads LNHDA; CDR2 reads SQIVND (reference sequence). CDR3 protein: CASIPARGLNTGELFF. CDR3 DNA sequence: TGTGCCAGTATCCCAGCCCGGGGGTTGAACACCGGGGAGCTGTTTTTT.

This clone showed up just once. The chain is built from TRBV10-3 and TRBJ1-2; 7 nucleotides line up with TRBD1. The CDR3 has 14 residues. The germline gives CDR1 ENHRY, CDR2 SYGVKD. J lost 4 bases, V lost 2 bases, and 4 bases had no gene match. The CDR3 sequence is CAISEPGQIYGYTF. The DNA of the CDR3 is TGTGCCATCAGTGAGCCGGGACAGATCTATGGCTACACCTTC.

Points on this clone: Other DNA sequences from this sample encode an identical CDR3 as well. The V gene is TRBV7-3, the J gene TRBJ2-3; perhaps TRBD2 as D (5 bases). The germline gives CDR1 SGHTA, CDR2 FQGTGA. CDR3 length: 15 amino acids. Trimming stripped 5 bases from V and 4 bases from J, with 16 bases between. CDR3 nucleotides: TGTGCCAGCAGCCTGACGGGAACCCCGGCAGATACGCAGTATTTT. Its translation: CASSLTGTPADTQYF.

The rearrangement uses TRBV19 and TRBJ1-1; weak D call: TRBD1 (5 bases). V lost 6 bases and J 10 bases, leaving 15 bases between the germline ends. CDR3 length equals 12 residues. CDR1 and CDR2 from the germline V gene are LNHDA and SQIVND (reference sequence). Here the CDR3 DNA reads TGTGCCAGTAGACCCGCGGGGCGTGGAGCTTTCTTT. It encodes CASRPAGRGAFF.

This clone was seen only a few times. This CDR3 is also generated by other DNA sequences in the sample. The genes are TRBV29-1 and TRBJ2-7; 9 nucleotides align to TRBD1. In germline, CDR1 is SQVTM, CDR2 ANQGSEA. This CDR3 has 14 residues. With 3 bases clipped from V and 0 bases from J, the junction kept 3 bases outside the gene matches. CDR3 region: CSVEGTGSSYEQYF. Here the CDR3 DNA reads TGCAGCGTTGAGGGGACAGGGAGCTCCTACGAGCAGTACTTC.

The J gene is TRBJ2-5, the V gene TRBV19; 10 bases map to TRBD2. Looked up from germline, CDR1 is LNHDA and CDR2 is SQIVND (reference sequence). The CDR3 is made up of 16 amino acids. V trimming: 3 bases; J trimming: 4 bases; junction bases outside the gene matches: 8. The CDR3 region is CASSISSSGSLETQYF. CDR3 nucleotides: TGTGCCAGTAGTATTTCGTCTAGCGGGAGTTTAGAGACCCAGTACTTC. Full variable domain (remainder filled in from reference TRBV19 and TRBJ2-5): DGGITQSPKYLFRKEGQNVTLSCEQNLNHDAMYWYRQDPGQGLRLIYYSQIVNDFQKGDIAEGYSVSREKKESFPLTVTSAQKNPTAFYLCASSISSSGSLETQYFGPGTRLLVL.

The chain has TRBV7-9 and TRBJ1-2; tentative D call: TRBD1 (6 bases). Trimming pared 1 base from V and 4 bases from J, leaving 10 bases between. Germline CDR1 is SEHNR and CDR2 is FQNEAQ (reference sequence). The CDR3 runs to 14 residues. This CDR3 is CASSLGGDIYGYTF. The CDR3 coding sequence is TGTGCCAGCAGCTTAGGAGGGGACATCTATGGCTACACCTTC.

The rearrangement joins TRBV6-6 to TRBJ2-4; D is perhaps TRBD2 (5 bases). The CDR3 runs 14 residues. Per the germline V gene, CDR1 is MNHNY and CDR2 is SVGAGI (reference sequence). Trimming left V 2 bases short and J 3 bases short, with 8 bases between. CDR3 residues: CASSYVRDKNIQYF. CDR3 bases: TGTGCCAGCAGTTACGTCCGGGACAAAAACATTCAGTACTTC.

This clone was picked up one time. The CDR3 protein is CASSLWGTNTEAFF. The DNA of the CDR3 is TGTGCCAGCAGTTTATGGGGGACGAACACTGAAGCTTTCTTT. The chain employs TRBV27 and TRBJ1-1; perhaps TRBD1 as D (5 bases). The CDR3 is made up of 14 amino acids. The V gene lost 1 base and the J gene lost 1 base, with 7 bases spanning the gap. Germline CDR1 reads MNHEY; CDR2 reads SMNVEV (reference sequence).

This sequence joins TRBV15 and TRBJ2-3; the D is unclear. This CDR3 spans 15 amino acids. Germline V lookup: CDR1 LNHNV, CDR2 YYDKDF (reference sequence). V lost 1 base, J lost 0 bases, and 8 bases lay in between. In nucleotides, the CDR3 is TGTGCCACCAGCAGAGTGCGGAGTAGCACAGATACGCAGTATTTT. This sequence encodes CATSRVRSSTDTQYF.

The chain carries TRBV5-6 and TRBJ2-2; tentative D call: TRBD2 (5 bases). The CDR3 is made up of 13 amino acids. V lost 2 bases to trimming and J lost 6 bases, with 8 bases between them. Germline-derived CDR1 and CDR2 are SGHDT and YYEEEE. CDR3 sequence reads: CASSFGSPGELFF. Here the CDR3 DNA reads TGTGCCAGCAGCTTTGGGAGCCCCGGGGAGCTGTTTTTT.

The CDR3 coding sequence is TGTGCCAGCAGTGAAGGGGGATGGCCACGAGAGACCCAGTACTTC. Translating it yields CASSEGGWPRETQYF. The chain has TRBV2 and TRBJ2-5, with D unclear. Germline V gene lookup returns CDR1 SNHLY and CDR2 FYNNEI. V lost 1 base, J lost 4 bases, and 13 bases lay in between. The CDR3 has 15 amino acids.

There are a few counts of this clone. V and J are TRBV29-1 and TRBJ2-1; 10 nucleotides agree with TRBD2. Germline values: CDR1 SQVTM, CDR2 ANQGSEA. The CDR3 has 13 residues. The V gene end was trimmed by 7 bases and the J gene end by 15 bases; junction bases not matched to a gene: 15. The DNA of the CDR3 is TGCAGCGCCGAAGGGGCTAGCGGGAGTTTTGGGTTCTTC. It encodes CSAEGASGSFGFF.

The V gene is TRBV6-1, the J gene TRBJ1-1, with D hard to call. The V and J ends lost 1 base and 6 bases respectively, with 9 bases between them. CDR1 is MNHNS and CDR2 is SASEGT in the germline V gene. The CDR3 covers 13 residues. The CDR3 nucleotides read TGTGCCAGCAGTGAAGGGGTAACACCTGAAGCTTTCTTT. Translated, it gives CASSEGVTPEAFF.

The chain combines TRBV9 with TRBJ1-2; 7 bases are a match to TRBD1. Germline V gene sequence: CDR1 SGDLS, CDR2 YYNGEE. V lost 2 bases, J lost 0 bases, and 10 bases stayed unmatched. This CDR3 contains 17 residues. The CDR3 bases are TGTGCCAGCAGCGTGGAAGGACAGGCCGTAGCTAACTATGGCTACACCTTC. It encodes CASSVEGQAVANYGYTF.

The chain joins TRBV2 to TRBJ2-1; 9 bases fit TRBD1. Trimming cost V 6 bases and J 2 bases; bases outside gene matches: 5. This CDR3 is 15 amino acids long. CDR1 SNHLY and CDR2 FYNNEI come from the germline V gene. The CDR3 bases are TGTGCCAGCAGCCCCCGACAGGGGGCCTACAATGAGCAGTTCTTC. Its protein product is CASSPRQGAYNEQFF.

The V and J genes are TRBV2 and TRBJ2-2; no clear D. This CDR3 has 11 amino acids. In germline, CDR1 is SNHLY, CDR2 FYNNEI. Deletions cut 8 bases from V and 7 bases from J, with 8 bases between. CDR3 protein: CASQVRGELFF. CDR3 DNA: TGTGCCAGCCAAGTTCGCGGGGAGCTGTTTTTT.

The rearrangement uses TRBV7-9 and TRBJ2-3, with 11 bases matching TRBD1. The CDR3 is made up of 15 amino acids. CDR1 is SEHNR, CDR2 FQNEAQ, per germline (reference sequence). V shed 4 bases, J shed 6 bases, and the junction held 6 bases outside the gene matches. Written as DNA, the CDR3 is TGTGCCAGCAGCTCCGGACAGGGGGCGCTTGATACGCAGTATTTT. Protein product: CASSSGQGALDTQYF.

The rearrangement joins TRBV6-5 to TRBJ2-1, with D perhaps TRBD1 or TRBD2 (5 bases each). V was clipped by 8 bases and J by 5 bases, with 19 bases between them. The germline CDR1 and CDR2 sequences are MNHEY and SVGAGI. There are 15 residues in the CDR3. CDR3 sequence reads: CASRPWGIPDNEQFF. CDR3 in DNA: TGTGCCAGCCGTCCATGGGGGATACCCGACAATGAGCAGTTCTTC.

This chain joins TRBV7-2 and TRBJ1-3; D remains unclear. The V gene lost 7 bases and the J gene lost 8 bases, with 12 bases spanning the gap. This CDR3 is 12 amino acids long. Germline lookup yields CDR1 SGHTA and CDR2 FQGNSA. CDR3: CASTPRDDTIYF. In DNA, the CDR3 is TGTGCCAGCACCCCAAGAGATGACACCATATATTTT.

J is TRBJ1-1 and V is TRBV7-2; D remains ambiguous. V was shortened by 1 base and J by 3 bases, with 15 bases between the two germline ends. CDR1 SGHTA and CDR2 FQGNSA come from the germline V gene. The CDR3 runs 16 residues. Here the CDR3 reads CASSLEYWIGYTEAFF. The DNA for the CDR3 is TGTGCCAGCAGCTTAGAGTATTGGATAGGATACACTGAAGCTTTCTTT.

The chain couples TRBV28 to TRBJ1-5, with D hard to call. Trimming took 3 bases from V and 7 from J, leaving 13 bases between them. Germline CDR1 and CDR2: MDHEN and SYDVKM. The CDR3 spans 14 residues. DNA of the CDR3: TGTGCCAGCAGTTTCCCTGACGGTTGGCAGCCCCAGCATTTT. This gives the protein CASSFPDGWQPQHF.